The clone carrying this T cell receptor (beta chain) occurred once. These data are taken from a study of blood T cell repertoires in COVID-19. Background on the study: COVID-19 samples collected from the United States, Italy and Spain covered acute and convalescent phases. From T cells, B-cell-depleted T cells, or PBMCs came the material, which was cDNA or gDNA.

Original data processing: Quantification of nucleated cells was approximated via reference gene primer amplification. Sequenced by immunoSEQ multiplex PCR; TCRdb stores in-frame clones only, minus some. For V, J and clone size, that table is used; D and trimming come from the DNA. The table lists 200,000 to 300,000 clones, just under 85% of them singletons. From germline, CDR1 is SGHTA and CDR2 FQGNSA. The CDR3 covers 16 residues. The V end was cut by 5 bases, the J end by 5 bases, with 20 bases between. The sample was peripheral blood. The V and J genes are TRBV7-2 and TRBJ2-3; the D gene is possibly TRBD1 (6 bases). This receptor was obtained from a woman over 75 with acute or convalescent COVID-19. The CDR3 region has the DNA TGTGCCAGCAGCCCAGGGGCCGTAGTCGAAGTAGATACGCAGTATTTT. This translates into CASSPGAVVEVDTQYF.